Below are 15 T cell receptor beta chains sequenced from a single sample in a study of blood T cell repertoires in COVID-19. Profiling relied on immunoSEQ multiplex PCR, and the TCRdb table lists in-frame clones only, not all of them. The table records approximately 310,000 clones, around 90% of them present only once. Sequencing was carried out using PBMCs or T cells enriched from blood (not recorded which). The receptors derive from a man aged 60 to 75 who had recovered from COVID-19.

This chain links TRBV29-1 with TRBJ2-7, with TRBD1 matching 11 bases. The CDR3 length is 13 residues. In germline, CDR1 is SQVTM, CDR2 ANQGSEA. V lost 7 bases to trimming and J lost 3 bases; unmatched junction nucleotides: 5. The CDR3: CSGFGTGGYEQYF. CDR3 coding DNA: TGCAGCGGATTCGGGACAGGGGGCTACGAGCAGTACTTC.

The gene calls are TRBV5-1 and TRBJ2-4, with TRBD1 matching 12 bases. Germline V CDR1 and CDR2: SGHRS, YFSETQ. This CDR3 has 14 amino acids. V dropped 4 bases and J dropped 11; count of bases not matched to a gene: 7. CDR3 DNA: TGCGCCAGCAGCGGGACAGGGGGCGGACGACTTCAGTACTTC. It encodes CASSGTGGGRLQYF.

The chain couples TRBV28 to TRBJ2-7, with TRBD2 matching over 10 bases. The V segment lost 5 bases and the J segment 0 bases; nucleotides outside the gene matches: 7. This CDR3 region has 16 residues. Germline CDR1 and CDR2: MDHEN and SYDVKM. CDR3 residues: CASSPILAGSSYEQYF. The CDR3 DNA reads TGTGCCAGCAGTCCTATACTAGCGGGGTCCTCCTACGAGCAGTACTTC.

The J gene is TRBJ1-5, the V gene TRBV10-3; TRBD1 might be the D (6 bases). Trimming stripped 2 bases from V and 3 bases from J, with 8 bases between. This CDR3 spans 14 amino acids. Germline-derived CDR1 and CDR2 are ENHRY and SYGVKD. The CDR3 is CAISEGQSNQPQHF. The CDR3 DNA reads TGTGCCATCAGTGAGGGACAGTCCAATCAGCCCCAGCATTTT.

The rearrangement uses TRBV4-2 and TRBJ1-1; 12 nucleotides match TRBD1. Germline lookup yields CDR1 LGHNA and CDR2 YNFKEQ. The ends lost 4 bases at V and 3 bases at J; junction bases unmatched: 12. This CDR3 region has 18 residues. The CDR3 sequence: CASSPSGTGGWLDTEAFF. CDR3 nucleotide sequence: TGTGCCAGCAGCCCTTCCGGGACAGGGGGCTGGTTGGACACTGAAGCTTTCTTT.

The chain carries TRBV19 and TRBJ2-3; TRBD1 matches 7 bases. V lost 4 bases, J lost 0 bases, and 4 bases stayed unmatched. There are 15 residues in the CDR3. Germline V gives CDR1 LNHDA, CDR2 SQIVND (reference sequence). The CDR3: CASSRGQASTDTQYF. Written as DNA, the CDR3 is TGTGCCAGTAGTAGAGGACAGGCGAGCACAGATACGCAGTATTTT.

V gene TRBV29-1 combines with J gene TRBJ1-4; TRBD1 is a possible D gene (6 bases). V gave up 4 bases and J gave up 8 bases, with 14 bases separating them. The CDR3 contains 13 residues. Per the germline V gene, CDR1 is SQVTM and CDR2 is ANQGSEA. The CDR3, as DNA: TGCAGCGTTGGTGCAGGGGTCGGAGAAAAACTGTTTTTT. This codes for CSVGAGVGEKLFF.

The chain carries TRBV19 and TRBJ2-3, with D possibly TRBD1 on 5 matching bases. V lost 1 base and J lost 2, with 16 bases in between. Germline CDR1 is LNHDA and CDR2 is SQIVND (reference sequence). This CDR3 spans 17 amino acids. This CDR3 reads CASSIVGGATNTDTQYF. In DNA form, the CDR3 reads TGTGCCAGTAGTATAGTTGGTGGGGCAACAAACACAGATACGCAGTATTTT. Together with reference TRBV19 and TRBJ2-3, the CDR3 gives the full variable domain: DGGITQSPKYLFRKEGQNVTLSCEQNLNHDAMYWYRQDPGQGLRLIYYSQIVNDFQKGDIAEGYSVSREKKESFPLTVTSAQKNPTAFYLCASSIVGGATNTDTQYFGPGTRLTVL.

The chain employs TRBV19 and TRBJ2-1; TRBD1 matches 7 bases. The CDR3 contains 17 residues. Trimming cost V 4 bases and J 4 bases; bases outside gene matches: 13. Germline values: CDR1 LNHDA, CDR2 SQIVND (reference sequence). The DNA of the CDR3 is TGTGCCAGTAGTAGGGCTCGTGTGGGACAGACATACAATGAGCAGTTCTTC. Its translation: CASSRARVGQTYNEQFF. The full variable domain, rest sourced from reference TRBV19 and TRBJ2-1, is DGGITQSPKYLFRKEGQNVTLSCEQNLNHDAMYWYRQDPGQGLRLIYYSQIVNDFQKGDIAEGYSVSREKKESFPLTVTSAQKNPTAFYLCASSRARVGQTYNEQFFGPGTRLTVL.

The chain employs TRBV11-2 and TRBJ1-2, with 9 bases matching TRBD1. Germline CDR1 is SGHAT and CDR2 is FQNNGV. The CDR3 extends over 13 amino acids. V lost 6 bases and J lost 7; bases outside the gene matches: 6. This chain's CDR3 is CASSSGQGSGYTF. The CDR3 DNA follows: TGTGCCAGCAGTTCGGGACAGGGTAGTGGCTACACCTTC.

V is TRBV24-1 and J is TRBJ2-5; D ambiguous. The ends were cut back, 6 bases at V and 2 bases at J, with 9 bases in the middle. The CDR3 has 13 residues. Germline V gene data show CDR1 as KGHDR and CDR2 as SFDVKD. CDR3 sequence reads: CATSIGGQETQYF. CDR3 coding DNA: TGTGCCACCAGTATCGGTGGTCAAGAGACCCAGTACTTC.

The V and J genes are TRBV15 and TRBJ2-1; 8 nucleotides agree with TRBD1. Germline V gene sequence: CDR1 LNHNV, CDR2 YYDKDF (reference sequence). The CDR3 is made up of 16 amino acids. J gave up 2 bases and V 2 bases, and 5 bases lay outside the gene matches. The CDR3 region is CATSRSSGGAYNEQFF. The CDR3 bases are TGTGCCACCAGCAGATCGTCAGGGGGCGCCTACAATGAGCAGTTCTTC.

The chain couples TRBV5-6 to TRBJ2-1; 9 bases fit TRBD1. The V segment lost 5 bases and the J segment 5 bases; nucleotides outside the gene matches: 8. CDR3 size: 15 residues. Germline CDR1 is SGHDT and CDR2 is YYEEEE. CDR3 protein: CASREYRGPDNEQFF. The CDR3 bases are TGTGCCAGCAGGGAGTACAGGGGGCCTGACAATGAGCAGTTCTTC.

The chain couples TRBV28 to TRBJ1-2, with TRBD1 as a possible D gene (5 bases). The CDR3 sequence is 15 residues long. In germline, CDR1 is MDHEN, CDR2 SYDVKM. V was shortened by 3 bases and J by 8 bases, with 19 bases between the two germline ends. As DNA, the CDR3 is TGTGCCAGCAGTTTTTCCCCAGTCCAGGGTCGGGGCTACACCTTC. This translates into CASSFSPVQGRGYTF.

V usage is TRBV12-3 or TRBV12-4 and J usage is TRBJ2-7; the D gene is possibly TRBD1 (5 bases). Trimming removed 3 bases from V and 4 bases from J, with 10 bases in between. The CDR3 consists of 13 residues. CDR3 sequence (DNA): TGTGCCAGCAGTTTCTCAGGGATATACGAGCAGTACTTC. Protein sequence: CASSFSGIYEQYF.